The 30 T cell receptor beta chains below all came from one sample that was sequenced in a study of T cell responses to AZD1222 COVID-19 vaccine. Produced via immunoSEQ multiplex PCR; TCRdb's table is partial and in-frame only. The sample consists of tens of thousands of clones, around 82% of them appearing once. The sequencing here drew on peripheral blood, taken on day 0 of AZD1222 vaccination. These receptors came from an adult in good health.

J is TRBJ1-2 and V is TRBV5-1; TRBD1 might be the D (6 bases). Germline V gene lookup returns CDR1 SGHRS and CDR2 YFSETQ. The CDR3 runs 13 residues. Trimming cost V 0 bases and J 6 bases, with 9 bases left between them. The CDR3 DNA is TGCGCCAGCAGCTTGGACAGGGAGCATGGCTACACCTTC. Protein product: CASSLDREHGYTF.

V usage is TRBV24-1 and J usage is TRBJ2-1, with 9 bases aligning to TRBD1. This CDR3 comprises 15 residues. V lost 1 base and J lost 6; bases outside the gene matches: 3. Germline V gives CDR1 KGHDR, CDR2 SFDVKD. CDR3 sequence: CATSDLGTGSNEQFF. The CDR3 bases are TGTGCCACCAGTGATTTAGGGACAGGGAGCAATGAGCAGTTCTTC.

The chain couples TRBV6-5 to TRBJ1-5, with 8 bases identical to TRBD1. Looked up from germline, CDR1 is MNHEY and CDR2 is SVGAGI. Trimming cost V 6 bases and J 1 base; bases outside gene matches: 5. The CDR3 covers 15 residues. CDR3 amino acids: CASRKQGESNQPQHF. CDR3 nucleotide sequence: TGTGCCAGCAGAAAACAGGGGGAAAGCAATCAGCCCCAGCATTTT.

The V and J genes are TRBV15 and TRBJ1-4; tentative D call: TRBD1 (5 bases). V lost 1 base, J lost 12 bases, and 6 bases lay in between. This CDR3 has 11 amino acids. The germline V gene has CDR1 LNHNV and CDR2 YYDKDF (reference sequence). The CDR3 bases are TGTGCCACCAGCAGAGGGGGCGAACTGTTTTTT. It is translated as CATSRGGELFF.

CDR3 coding DNA: TGTGCCAGCAGTTCCTTGTCGAATCAGCCCCAGCATTTT. The encoded protein is CASSSLSNQPQHF. This chain uses TRBV27 with TRBJ1-5, with D uncertain. The CDR3 extends over 13 amino acids. Germline CDR1 is MNHEY and CDR2 is SMNVEV (reference sequence). Trimming shortened V by 4 bases and J by 4 bases, and 8 bases separated the two germline ends.

The CDR3 DNA follows: TGTGCCAGCAGTTTGTATGGCGGGACAGGCCTCTCCTATAATTCACCCCTCCACTTT. Protein product: CASSLYGGTGLSYNSPLHF. The rearrangement uses TRBV27 and TRBJ1-6; TRBD1 aligns across 8 bases. This CDR3 comprises 19 residues. The V and J ends lost 3 bases and 0 bases, in that order; junction bases with no gene match: 10. Germline loops: CDR1 MNHEY, CDR2 SMNVEV (reference sequence).

The CDR3 here is CASSQGGTGNSPLHF. The CDR3 DNA reads as TGTGCCAGCAGCCAAGGTGGGACAGGGAATTCACCCCTCCACTTT. The rearrangement uses TRBV3-1 (or the pseudogene TRBV3-2) and TRBJ1-6, with 9 positions matching TRBD1. V dropped 1 base and J dropped 7; count of bases not matched to a gene: 2. This CDR3 contains 15 residues. Germline V gene data show CDR1 as LGHDT and CDR2 as YNNKEL (reference sequence).

The chain employs TRBV25-1 and TRBJ2-1; 13 nucleotides line up with TRBD2. Germline V gives CDR1 MGHDK, CDR2 SYGVNS. Losses at the gene ends were 7 bases for V and 4 bases for J; bases not matched to a gene: 13. The CDR3 consists of 18 residues. The CDR3 sequence: CASTGLAGAGGRYNEQFF. CDR3 coding DNA: TGTGCCAGCACTGGACTAGCGGGAGCTGGGGGGAGATACAATGAGCAGTTCTTC. Filled out from reference TRBV25-1 and TRBJ2-1, the complete variable domain reads EADIYQTPRYLVIGTGKKITLECSQTMGHDKMYWYQQDPGMELHLIHYSYGVNSTEKGDLSSESTVSRIRTEHFPLTLESARPSHTSQYLCASTGLAGAGGRYNEQFFGPGTRLTVL.

This sequence joins TRBV5-6 and TRBJ1-5; 8 nucleotides line up with TRBD1. The CDR3 runs 16 residues. The germline V gene encodes CDR1 SGHDT and CDR2 YYEEEE. With V trimmed by 1 base and J by 2 bases, 5 bases remained unmatched. CDR3 sequence (DNA): TGTGCCAGCAGCTTGTTCCAGACAGGGGGCAATCAGCCCCAGCATTTT. Translating it yields CASSLFQTGGNQPQHF.

V usage is TRBV12-3 or TRBV12-4 and J usage is TRBJ1-5, with a tentative D call TRBD1 (6 bases). CDR3 length: 13 residues. V was cut by 9 bases and J by 1 base, with 10 bases left in between. CDR3 in DNA: TGTGCCAGTACCGGACAGAGCAATCAGCCCCAGCATTTT. Translation: CASTGQSNQPQHF.

This clone appeared many times. The gene calls are TRBV6-1 and TRBJ1-1, with 8 positions matching TRBD1. The CDR3 loop spans 15 amino acids. The germline gives CDR1 MNHNS, CDR2 SASEGT. V trimming: 3 bases; J trimming: 0 bases; junction bases outside the gene matches: 3. The CDR3 reads CASSEQGAMNTEAFF. For the CDR3, the DNA is TGTGCCAGCAGTGAGCAGGGGGCAATGAACACTGAAGCTTTCTTT.

This chain uses TRBV10-2 with TRBJ2-1; 10 positions agree with TRBD2. From germline, CDR1 is WSHSY and CDR2 SAAADI. The length of the CDR3 is 17 residues. The junction had 11 bases not matched to a gene; V was cut back by 4 bases and J by 5 bases. The DNA for the CDR3 is TGCGCCAGCAGTGTTCCTAGCGGGAGTTGGCCAAACAATGAGCAGTTCTTC. It translates to CASSVPSGSWPNNEQFF.

The chain joins TRBV6-5 to TRBJ1-2, with 7 bases matching TRBD1. The CDR3 covers 14 residues. The V gene end was trimmed by 7 bases and the J gene end by 1 base; junction bases not matched to a gene: 6. Per the germline V gene, CDR1 is MNHEY and CDR2 is SVGAGI. CDR3 protein: CASIQGVNNYGYTF. The CDR3 nucleotides read TGTGCCAGCATCCAGGGGGTGAATAACTATGGCTACACCTTC.

The CDR3 region is CASSLNGGDQYF. The CDR3 DNA is TGTGCCAGCAGCTTAAATGGGGGCGACCAGTACTTC. The chain is built from TRBV5-5 and TRBJ2-7, with a possible D match to TRBD1 (6 bases). V lost 2 bases, J lost 10 bases, and 13 bases lay in between. The CDR3 has 12 residues. CDR1 SGHKS and CDR2 YYEKEE come from the germline V gene (reference sequence).

Details on this clone: Other nucleotide sequences from this sample produce the same CDR3. The chain employs TRBV14 and TRBJ1-1, with a weak D call TRBD1 (5 bases). V lost 1 base and J lost 0, with 6 bases in between. This CDR3 comprises 14 residues. Germline values: CDR1 SGHDN, CDR2 FVKESK. The CDR3 DNA sequence: TGTGCCAGCAGCCAAGCAGGGATGAACACTGAAGCTTTCTTT. Protein product: CASSQAGMNTEAFF. Full variable domain (rest looked up from reference TRBV14 and TRBJ1-1): EAGVTQFPSHSVIEKGQTVTLRCDPISGHDNLYWYRRVMGKEIKFLLHFVKESKQDESGMPNNRFLAERTGGTYSTLKVQPAELEDSGVYFCASSQAGMNTEAFFGQGTRLTVV.

The chain carries TRBV21-1 and TRBJ2-2; the table's D call, TRBD2, was not checked against the DNA. TRBV21-1 is designated a pseudogene. The CDR3 runs 19 residues. Here the CDR3 reads CASSLKDGGVVMETGELFF. The CDR3 DNA sequence: TGTGCCAGCAGCCTCAAAGATGGAGGGGTGGTTATGGAAACCGGGGAGCTGTTTTTT.

This clone was seen once. The rearrangement joins TRBV19 to TRBJ2-3, with TRBD2 identical over 7 bases. From germline, CDR1 is LNHDA and CDR2 SQIVND (reference sequence). The CDR3 is 19 amino acids. Unmatched junction bases numbered 16, after V lost 3 bases and J lost 1 base. The CDR3 reads CASSMAPGGASGRTDTQYF. The CDR3, as DNA: TGTGCCAGTAGTATGGCCCCGGGGGGTGCTAGCGGCCGCACAGATACGCAGTATTTT.

This sequence joins TRBV6-5 and TRBJ1-3, with D unresolved. Germline values: CDR1 MNHEY, CDR2 SVGAGI. This CDR3 is 16 amino acids long. Trimming left V 0 bases short and J 11 bases short, with 20 bases between. CDR3: CASSYSAVEGLWAIYF. The CDR3 DNA sequence: TGTGCCAGCAGTTACTCAGCGGTGGAGGGCCTATGGGCCATATATTTT.

J is TRBJ1-4 and V is TRBV5-1, with D hard to call. The germline V and J ends were trimmed by 4 bases and 8 bases, with 15 bases remaining between them. This CDR3 spans 14 amino acids. CDR1 and CDR2 (germline): SGHRS, YFSETQ. The CDR3 DNA is TGCGCCAGCAGCCAAGACTCCGAAAGGGAAAAACTGTTTTTT. As protein: CASSQDSEREKLFF. The whole variable domain, remainder taken from reference TRBV5-1 and TRBJ1-4, is KAGVTQTPRYLIKTRGQQVTLSCSPISGHRSVSWYQQTPGQGLQFLFEYFSETQRNKGNFPGRFSGRQFSNSRSEMNVSTLELGDSALYLCASSQDSEREKLFFGSGTQLSVL.

The chain combines TRBV2 with TRBJ2-5; 9 bases are shared with TRBD2. The CDR3 length is 15 residues. The germline V gene has CDR1 SNHLY and CDR2 FYNNEI. V dropped 5 bases and J dropped 5; count of bases not matched to a gene: 9. CDR3 amino acids: CASSRRGGAGETQYF. The CDR3 DNA follows: TGTGCCAGCAGTAGACGCGGGGGGGCCGGGGAGACCCAGTACTTC.

The V gene is TRBV30, the J gene TRBJ2-2; 9 bases are a match to TRBD1. Germline-derived CDR1 and CDR2 are GTSNPN and SVGIG (reference sequence). V was pared by 6 bases and J by 6 bases, with 2 bases of the junction left unmatched. This CDR3 has 12 amino acids. CDR3 nucleotide sequence: TGTGCCTGTGGGACAGGGCCCGGGGAGCTGTTTTTT. It codes for CACGTGPGELFF.

The DNA of the CDR3 is TGTGCCAGCACCCCCGAGCAGGTCTATGGCTACACCTTC. It translates to CASTPEQVYGYTF. The V and J genes are TRBV7-8 and TRBJ1-2, with D unresolved. V lost 7 bases and J lost 4, with 13 bases in between. Germline assignment: CDR1 SGHVS and CDR2 FQNEAQ. The CDR3 runs 13 residues.

The gene calls are TRBV12-3 or TRBV12-4 and TRBJ1-1; TRBD1 is a possible D gene (6 bases). The CDR3 contains 12 residues. Trimming stripped 11 bases from V and 6 bases from J, with 16 bases between. The CDR3 reads CAGLLQGPEAFF. The CDR3, as DNA: TGTGCCGGTCTCCTGCAGGGGCCTGAAGCTTTCTTT.

This clone was counted only a few times. The chain is built from TRBV28 and TRBJ1-2; no definite D call. Germline CDR1 is MDHEN and CDR2 is SYDVKM. Between the trimmed V and J ends, which lost 2 bases and 4 bases, there was a span of 8 bases. This CDR3 contains 13 residues. The CDR3 protein is CASSLEAGYGYTF. The DNA of the CDR3 is TGTGCCAGCAGTTTAGAGGCAGGCTATGGCTACACCTTC.

This clone was detected once. This chain uses TRBV5-8 with TRBJ1-1; D is unclear. This CDR3 spans 13 amino acids. The V end lost 0 bases, the J end lost 1 base, and 4 bases lay between the germline ends. Per germline, CDR1 SGHTS and CDR2 YDEGEE. CDR3 sequence: CASSLGENTEAFF. CDR3 bases: TGTGCCAGCAGCTTGGGAGAGAACACTGAAGCTTTCTTT.

V usage is TRBV18 and J usage is TRBJ2-1; 7 positions agree with TRBD1. With V trimmed by 8 bases and J by 2 bases, 9 bases remained unmatched. Per the germline V gene, CDR1 is KGHSH and CDR2 is LQKENI. The CDR3 is 15 amino acids. The CDR3: CASTHRDSPYNEQFF. In DNA, the CDR3 is TGTGCCAGCACCCACAGGGACAGTCCCTACAATGAGCAGTTCTTC.

The chain uses TRBV6-2 or TRBV6-3 and TRBJ1-1; the D is unclear. V lost 3 bases to trimming and J lost 8 bases, with 13 bases between them. The CDR3 has 13 residues. Germline-derived CDR1 and CDR2 are MNHEY and SVGEGT. The CDR3 DNA is TGTGCCAGCAGTTATTTTCGGGGAACGGAAGCTTTCTTT. It yields the protein CASSYFRGTEAFF.

V is TRBV6-5 and J is TRBJ1-3; 9 nucleotides align to TRBD1. The CDR3 spans 15 residues. Germline CDR1 and CDR2: MNHEY and SVGAGI. With V trimmed by 7 bases and J by 2 bases, 6 bases remained unmatched. The CDR3 DNA is TGTGCCAGCACTCTAACAGGGGGCCCTGGAAACACCATATATTTT. It specifies CASTLTGGPGNTIYF.

This rearrangement joins TRBV5-1 to TRBJ1-2; D unclear. This CDR3 has 14 amino acids. V was trimmed by 0 bases and J by 0 bases, leaving 6 bases between them. Germline-derived CDR1 and CDR2 are SGHRS and YFSETQ. The CDR3 DNA sequence: TGCGCCAGCAGCTTGGACGAAACTAACTATGGCTACACCTTC. It yields the protein CASSLDETNYGYTF.

This chain uses TRBV5-1 with TRBJ1-4; weak D call: TRBD1 (5 bases). This CDR3 spans 15 amino acids. Looked up from germline, CDR1 is SGHRS and CDR2 is YFSETQ. The V end was cut by 3 bases, the J end by 0 bases, with 9 bases between. As DNA, the CDR3 is TGCGCCAGCAGCTCCCAGGGATCAACTAATGAAAAACTGTTTTTT. Translated: CASSSQGSTNEKLFF.